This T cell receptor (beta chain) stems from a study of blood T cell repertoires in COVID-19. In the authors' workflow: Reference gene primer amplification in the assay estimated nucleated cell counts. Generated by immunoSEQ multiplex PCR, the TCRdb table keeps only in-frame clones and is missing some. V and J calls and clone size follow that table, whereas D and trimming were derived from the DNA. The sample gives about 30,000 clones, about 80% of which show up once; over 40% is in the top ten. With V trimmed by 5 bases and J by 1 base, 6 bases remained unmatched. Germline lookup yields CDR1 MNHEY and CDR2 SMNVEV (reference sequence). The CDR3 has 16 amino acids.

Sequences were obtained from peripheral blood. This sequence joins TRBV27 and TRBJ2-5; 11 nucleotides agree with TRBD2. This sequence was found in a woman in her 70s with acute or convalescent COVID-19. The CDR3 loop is CASSLRLAGTQETQYF. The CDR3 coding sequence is TGTGCCAGCAGTCTTCGACTAGCGGGGACCCAAGAGACCCAGTACTTC.